A single sample gave rise to the 6 T cell receptor beta chains below, sequenced in a study of T cell responses to AZD1222 COVID-19 vaccine. TCRdb's copy holds only in-frame clones and misses some; the assay was immunoSEQ multiplex PCR. This repertoire shows 110,000 to 150,000 clones, 85% to 95% found once; its top ten account for 0.7% to 1%. The sequencing used peripheral blood, collected on day 0 of MenACWY control vaccination. The receptor set was obtained from an adult in good health.

The chain uses TRBV24-1 and TRBJ1-4; TRBD1 aligns across 7 bases. From germline, CDR1 is KGHDR and CDR2 SFDVKD. The CDR3 spans 19 residues. The V and J ends lost 4 bases and 4 bases, in that order; junction bases with no gene match: 17. CDR3 loop: CATSEGQRDRDPYNEKLFF. CDR3 bases: TGTGCCACCAGTGAGGGACAGCGCGACAGGGACCCTTATAATGAAAAACTGTTTTTT.

This sequence joins TRBV6-2 or TRBV6-3 and TRBJ2-2; the match to TRBD2 covers 11 bases. The CDR3 extends over 17 amino acids. The germline V gene encodes CDR1 MNHEY and CDR2 SVGEGT. V gave up 6 bases and J gave up 4 bases; unmatched junction bases: 10. The CDR3, as DNA: TGTGCCAGCAGCAAGGTAGCGGGAGGGCCGATCACCGGGGAGCTGTTTTTT. Translated: CASSKVAGGPITGELFF.

The J gene is TRBJ2-1, the V gene TRBV19; 9 bases line up with TRBD2. From germline, CDR1 is LNHDA and CDR2 SQIVND (reference sequence). The CDR3 covers 15 residues. V gave up 3 bases and J gave up 4 bases; unmatched junction bases: 4. The CDR3 sequence: CASSIASGTYNEQFF. The CDR3, as DNA: TGTGCCAGTAGTATTGCTAGCGGGACATACAATGAGCAGTTCTTC.

The CDR3 protein is CASSSGQGIGGYTF. CDR3 sequence (DNA): TGTGCCAGCTCGTCAGGACAGGGGATTGGAGGCTACACCTTC. The chain is built from TRBV18 and TRBJ1-2; 9 bases agree with TRBD1. V was pared by 6 bases and J by 8 bases, with 10 bases of the junction left unmatched. Germline V gene data show CDR1 as KGHSH and CDR2 as LQKENI. This CDR3 is built from 14 residues.

The CDR3 region has the DNA TGTGCCAGCAAGGGGGGCACAGATACGCAGTATTTT. Its protein product is CASKGGTDTQYF. The rearrangement uses TRBV2 and TRBJ2-3; a possible D gene is TRBD1 (6 bases). Germline V CDR1 and CDR2: SNHLY, FYNNEI. The CDR3 runs to 12 residues. Trimming removed 7 bases from V and 1 base from J, with 6 bases in between.

V gene TRBV19 combines with J gene TRBJ1-5, with TRBD1 identical over 8 bases. V was pared by 5 bases and J by 0 bases, with 9 bases of the junction left unmatched. The CDR3 has 17 amino acids. CDR1 and CDR2 from the germline V gene are LNHDA and SQIVND (reference sequence). The CDR3 reads CASSLRGGQVSNQPQHF. CDR3 sequence (DNA): TGTGCCAGTAGTCTCCGGGGGGGACAGGTTAGCAATCAGCCCCAGCATTTT.